This T cell receptor (beta chain) was sequenced during a study of cytomegalovirus exposure and HLA in healthy donors. The overall study: From 150 million to 200 million T cells, an earlier analysis saw approximately 120 million unique TCR beta sequences.

General study points: Presence/absence analyses treated sequencing depth as roughly uniform across donors. DRB1 had the most TCR associations and HLA-C the fewest, a later analysis found, with rates varying by HLA locus.

About this clone itself: What it binds is unknown.

The donors gave bone marrow, and they were healthy. It was with 60 Vbeta and 13 Jbeta primers that the PCR ran. Data came from immunoSEQ multiplex PCR; TCRdb stores just in-frame clones and leaves some out. This table has approximately 150,000 clones, around 80% appearing once. Sequences were obtained from PBMCs. The TCR was taken from a woman in her 30s in good health and CMV-seropositive.

The CDR3 sequence: CASSFLGLGTDTQYF. In DNA, the CDR3 is TGTGCCAGCAGTTTCTTGGGACTTGGCACAGATACGCAGTATTTT. The chain links TRBV28 to TRBJ2-3; TRBD2 might be the D (6 bases). The CDR3 has 15 residues. The V and J ends lost 3 bases and 1 base respectively, with 11 bases between them. Germline values: CDR1 MDHEN, CDR2 SYDVKM.